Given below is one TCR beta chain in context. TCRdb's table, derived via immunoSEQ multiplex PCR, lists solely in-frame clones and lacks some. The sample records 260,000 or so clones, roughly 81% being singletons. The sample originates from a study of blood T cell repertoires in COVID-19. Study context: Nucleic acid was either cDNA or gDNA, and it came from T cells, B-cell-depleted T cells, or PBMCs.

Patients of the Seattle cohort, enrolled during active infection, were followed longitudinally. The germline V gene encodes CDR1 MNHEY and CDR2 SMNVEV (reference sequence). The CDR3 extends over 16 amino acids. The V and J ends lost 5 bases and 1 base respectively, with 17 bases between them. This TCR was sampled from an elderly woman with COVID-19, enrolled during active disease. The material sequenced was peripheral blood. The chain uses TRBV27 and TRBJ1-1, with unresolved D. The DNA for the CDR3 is TGTGCCAGCAGTAAATCACTTCCCCTTGGGAACACTGAAGCTTTCTTT. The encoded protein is CASSKSLPLGNTEAFF.